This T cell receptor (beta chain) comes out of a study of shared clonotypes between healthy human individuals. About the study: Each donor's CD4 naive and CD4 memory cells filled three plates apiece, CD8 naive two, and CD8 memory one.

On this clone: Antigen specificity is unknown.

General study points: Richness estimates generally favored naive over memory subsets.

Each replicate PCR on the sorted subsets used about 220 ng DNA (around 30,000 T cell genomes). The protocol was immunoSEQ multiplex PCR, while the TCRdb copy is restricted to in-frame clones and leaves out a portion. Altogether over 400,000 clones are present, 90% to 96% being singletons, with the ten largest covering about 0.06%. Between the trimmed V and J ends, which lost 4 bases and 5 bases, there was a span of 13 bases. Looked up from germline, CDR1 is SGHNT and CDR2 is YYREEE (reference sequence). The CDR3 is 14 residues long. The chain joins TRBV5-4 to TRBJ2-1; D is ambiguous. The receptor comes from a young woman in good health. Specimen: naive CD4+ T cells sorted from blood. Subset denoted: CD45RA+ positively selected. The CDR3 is CASSREQGNNEQFF. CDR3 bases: TGTGCCAGCAGCCGCGAACAAGGAAACAATGAGCAGTTCTTC.